The clone carrying this T cell receptor (beta chain) was recorded at least ten times. Its target is not known. The sample is drawn from a study of identical twins. All donors were healthy Caucasians. General observations from the study: Researchers reported excess low generation probability among twin-shared out-of-frame alpha sequences. Possibly, invariant MAIT and iNKT cells partly confounded zero-insertion analyses. Excess sharing between twins was weaker in beta out-of-frame sequences.

One entry per CDR3 protein results from TCRdb running MiXCR on the 5' RACE reads. This table has approximately 600,000 distinct CDR3 sequences, roughly 7.2% appearing once. The CDR3 extends over 13 amino acids. V was clipped by 8 bases and J by 7 bases, with 17 bases between them. These data are also associated with another study on yellow fever vaccine responses in identical twins.

The chain is built from TRBV12-3 or TRBV12-4 and TRBJ1-1; TRBD1 is a possible D gene (6 bases). This sequence originates from a woman in her late teens or twenties in good health. What was sequenced was PBMCs. DNA of the CDR3: TGTGCCAGCTTCTACACCGGGGGCGGTGAAGCTTTCTTT. Encoded protein: CASFYTGGGEAFF.